A selection of T cell receptor beta chains follows, all from one sample in a study of cytomegalovirus exposure and HLA in healthy donors. Sequencing used immunoSEQ multiplex PCR; TCRdb keeps in-frame clones, though not all of them. The sample yields around 300,000 clones, around 87% seen once. Specimen: PBMCs. These receptors originate from a woman between 25 and 40 years old in good health and CMV-seropositive. The CDR3 runs from the conserved cysteine through the conserved F or W. Fields, in order: CDR3 protein, CDR3 DNA, D gene, V gene, clone size, J gene. D genes are given only for firm matches. Not all rows give a size; the values are once, few, many and, for expanded clones, a class.

CDR3aa: CASKVGASTDTQYF
CDR3nt: TGTGCCAGCAAGGTCGGGGCTAGCACAGATACGCAGTATTTT
d_gene: -
v_gene: TRBV6-4
abundance: once
j_gene: TRBJ2-3

CDR3aa: CASSSGTSNTDTQYF
CDR3nt: TGCGCCAGCAGCTCGGGGACTAGCAACACAGATACGCAGTATTTT
d_gene: TRBD2
v_gene: TRBV5-1
abundance: -
j_gene: TRBJ2-3

CDR3aa: CASSQDGDVRGNSPLHF
CDR3nt: TGTGCCAGCAGCCAAGATGGGGACGTCAGAGGAAATTCACCCCTCCACTTT
d_gene: -
v_gene: TRBV4-2
abundance: -
j_gene: TRBJ1-6

CDR3aa: CASSPTRTGEGTF
CDR3nt: TGTGCCAGTAGTCCAACACGGACAGGGGAGGGCACCTTC
d_gene: TRBD1
v_gene: TRBV19
abundance: -
j_gene: TRBJ1-2

CDR3aa: CASSSPGGGNTIYF
CDR3nt: TGTGCCAGCAGTTCCCCGGGGGGGGGAAACACCATATATTTT
d_gene: -
v_gene: TRBV28
abundance: -
j_gene: TRBJ1-3

CDR3aa: CASSFPGQSYEQYF
CDR3nt: TGTGCCAGCAGTTTCCCAGGACAAAGCTACGAGCAGTACTTC
d_gene: -
v_gene: TRBV28
abundance: many
j_gene: TRBJ2-7

CDR3aa: CASSLARYEQYF
CDR3nt: TGTGCCAGCAGTTTGGCCCGTTACGAGCAGTACTTC
d_gene: -
v_gene: TRBV28
abundance: -
j_gene: TRBJ2-7

CDR3aa: CASSGGQSYNEQFF
CDR3nt: TGTGCCAGCAGCGGGGGACAGTCCTACAATGAGCAGTTCTTC
d_gene: TRBD1
v_gene: TRBV9
abundance: once
j_gene: TRBJ2-1

CDR3aa: CASSFTGGYEQYF
CDR3nt: TGTGCCAGCAGCTTTACAGGGGGCTACGAGCAGTACTTC
d_gene: TRBD1
v_gene: TRBV7-3
abundance: few
j_gene: TRBJ2-7

CDR3aa: CASSGQGSNQPQHF
CDR3nt: TGTGCCAGCTCAGGACAGGGTAGCAATCAGCCCCAGCATTTT
d_gene: TRBD1
v_gene: TRBV18
abundance: -
j_gene: TRBJ1-5

CDR3aa: CASGEPGSSYNEQFF
CDR3nt: TGTGCTAGTGGGGAACCGGGGTCCTCCTACAATGAGCAGTTCTTC
d_gene: -
v_gene: TRBV12-5
abundance: -
j_gene: TRBJ2-1

CDR3aa: CAWSVRGAIYGYTF
CDR3nt: TGTGCCTGGAGTGTACGCGGTGCTATCTATGGCTACACCTTC
d_gene: -
v_gene: TRBV30
abundance: few
j_gene: TRBJ1-2

CDR3aa: CASSPTGGYGYTF
CDR3nt: TGTGCCAGCAGCCCGACAGGGGGCTATGGCTACACCTTC
d_gene: TRBD1
v_gene: TRBV7-9
abundance: -
j_gene: TRBJ1-2

CDR3aa: CASSSLGQGAIEVAFF
CDR3nt: TGTGCCAGCAGTTCACTCGGACAGGGGGCGATTGAGGTAGCTTTCTTT
d_gene: TRBD1
v_gene: TRBV6-6
abundance: once
j_gene: TRBJ1-1

CDR3aa: CASSYSTGITTEAFF
CDR3nt: TGTGCCAGCAGTTATTCGACGGGGATAACCACTGAAGCTTTCTTT
d_gene: -
v_gene: TRBV6-5
abundance: -
j_gene: TRBJ1-1

CDR3aa: CSAGTVYGYTF
CDR3nt: TGCAGTGCCGGGACGGTCTATGGCTACACCTTC
d_gene: -
v_gene: TRBV20-1
abundance: -
j_gene: TRBJ1-2

CDR3aa: CASSQAGGARFEQYF
CDR3nt: TGCGCCAGCAGCCAAGCCGGGGGGGCCCGATTTGAGCAGTACTTC
d_gene: TRBD2
v_gene: TRBV4-3
abundance: -
j_gene: TRBJ2-7

CDR3aa: CASSQGDRVTYEQYF
CDR3nt: TGCGCCAGCAGCCAGGGCGACAGGGTCACCTACGAGCAGTACTTC
d_gene: TRBD1
v_gene: TRBV4-1
abundance: -
j_gene: TRBJ2-7

CDR3aa: CASSVGARGTDTQYF
CDR3nt: TGTGCCAGCAGTGTAGGGGCGCGAGGCACAGATACGCAGTATTTT
d_gene: -
v_gene: TRBV27
abundance: -
j_gene: TRBJ2-3

CDR3aa: CASSVGFETSGGGETQYF
CDR3nt: TGTGCCAGCAGCGTAGGTTTCGAGACTAGCGGGGGGGGAGAGACCCAGTACTTC
d_gene: TRBD2
v_gene: TRBV9
abundance: -
j_gene: TRBJ2-5

CDR3aa: CASSDSPWVRGVNRSYNEQFF
CDR3nt: TGTGCCAGCAGTGACTCGCCATGGGTGAGAGGGGTAAATCGCTCCTACAATGAGCAGTTCTTC
d_gene: -
v_gene: TRBV6-4
abundance: -
j_gene: TRBJ2-1

CDR3aa: CSGKTGERGYTF
CDR3nt: TGCAGCGGGAAAACAGGGGAACGAGGCTACACCTTC
d_gene: TRBD1
v_gene: TRBV29-1
abundance: -
j_gene: TRBJ1-2

CDR3aa: CASSVGGAQGAGDTEAFF
CDR3nt: TGTGCCAGCAGCGTAGGTGGGGCACAGGGGGCAGGGGACACTGAAGCTTTCTTT
d_gene: TRBD1
v_gene: TRBV9
abundance: -
j_gene: TRBJ1-1

CDR3aa: CASSLSLPTTSGRPGEQFF
CDR3nt: TGTGCCAGCAGTTTATCCCTCCCAACTACTAGCGGGAGACCTGGTGAGCAGTTCTTC
d_gene: TRBD2
v_gene: TRBV27
abundance: -
j_gene: TRBJ2-1